This T cell receptor beta chain was observed in a study of T-cell memory formation after mild COVID-19. At the level of the study: Largely, the TCR clusters proved donor specific. Notes on the study in general: A second wave of clones peaked on day 37, and their SARS-CoV-2 specificity went unconfirmed. Mostly located in CM and EM were contracting CD4+ clones, with contracting CD8+ clones located in EMRA.

The CDR3 length is 14 residues. The germline V gene encodes CDR1 SGHRS and CDR2 YFSETQ. V shed 5 bases, J shed 10 bases, and the junction held 9 bases outside the gene matches. TCRdb re-analysed the 5' RACE reads in MiXCR, keeping a single row per CDR3 protein. The sample consists of about 190,000 distinct CDR3 sequences, around 17% of them appearing once. On this clonotype: Antigen unknown.

V gene TRBV5-1 combines with J gene TRBJ2-1, with 10 bases lining up with TRBD2. This clonotype was sampled from an adult woman who had mild COVID-19 (a few samples of this study predate the infection). Cell type and time point are not known. Sequences were obtained from PBMCs or a T cell subset sorted from them (not recorded which). The CDR3 here is CASRASSGSEEQFF. In DNA, the CDR3 is TGCGCCAGCAGAGCGTCTAGCGGGAGCGAGGAGCAGTTCTTC.